This TCR beta chain came from a study of T-cell reconstitution after alpha-beta-depleted transplantation in children. Unique molecular identifiers were incorporated when the TCRbeta library was constructed. TCRdb processed the PCR reads anew with MiXCR; each CDR3 protein has one entry. In the table there are about 540,000 distinct CDR3 sequences, approximately 20% of which are singletons. Germline V gene data show CDR1 as KGHDR and CDR2 as SFDVKD. The CDR3 length is 15 residues. The germline V and J ends were trimmed by 4 bases and 1 base, with 12 bases remaining between them. Source: PBMCs from the stem cell graft donor, taken from the stem cell graft. V gene TRBV24-1 combines with J gene TRBJ1-1; D call uncertain. The TCR originated in a human donor who donated a stem cell graft to a child with acute lymphoblastic leukemia. The CDR3 DNA sequence: TGTGCCACCAGTGACTCCCTCAAGACGAACACTGAAGCTTTCTTT. Translating it yields CATSDSLKTNTEAFF.